The sample holds one count of the clone carrying this T cell receptor beta chain. This record comes from a study of technical replicates of blood from a few donors. Produced via immunoSEQ multiplex PCR; TCRdb's table is partial and in-frame only. The sample lists under 90,000 clones, roughly 94% seen once, with approximately 0.25% in the top ten. The CDR3 covers 13 residues. Per germline, CDR1 MNHEY and CDR2 SMNVEV (reference sequence). V gave up 4 bases and J gave up 3 bases; unmatched junction bases: 2. Sequenced input: T cells isolated from PBMCs. The rearrangement uses TRBV27 and TRBJ2-7; 8 nucleotides line up with TRBD1. This clonotype originated in a human donor in good health. CDR3 nucleotides: TGTGCCAGCAGTTCCGGGACAGGCTACGAGCAGTACTTC. This encodes CASSSGTGYEQYF.